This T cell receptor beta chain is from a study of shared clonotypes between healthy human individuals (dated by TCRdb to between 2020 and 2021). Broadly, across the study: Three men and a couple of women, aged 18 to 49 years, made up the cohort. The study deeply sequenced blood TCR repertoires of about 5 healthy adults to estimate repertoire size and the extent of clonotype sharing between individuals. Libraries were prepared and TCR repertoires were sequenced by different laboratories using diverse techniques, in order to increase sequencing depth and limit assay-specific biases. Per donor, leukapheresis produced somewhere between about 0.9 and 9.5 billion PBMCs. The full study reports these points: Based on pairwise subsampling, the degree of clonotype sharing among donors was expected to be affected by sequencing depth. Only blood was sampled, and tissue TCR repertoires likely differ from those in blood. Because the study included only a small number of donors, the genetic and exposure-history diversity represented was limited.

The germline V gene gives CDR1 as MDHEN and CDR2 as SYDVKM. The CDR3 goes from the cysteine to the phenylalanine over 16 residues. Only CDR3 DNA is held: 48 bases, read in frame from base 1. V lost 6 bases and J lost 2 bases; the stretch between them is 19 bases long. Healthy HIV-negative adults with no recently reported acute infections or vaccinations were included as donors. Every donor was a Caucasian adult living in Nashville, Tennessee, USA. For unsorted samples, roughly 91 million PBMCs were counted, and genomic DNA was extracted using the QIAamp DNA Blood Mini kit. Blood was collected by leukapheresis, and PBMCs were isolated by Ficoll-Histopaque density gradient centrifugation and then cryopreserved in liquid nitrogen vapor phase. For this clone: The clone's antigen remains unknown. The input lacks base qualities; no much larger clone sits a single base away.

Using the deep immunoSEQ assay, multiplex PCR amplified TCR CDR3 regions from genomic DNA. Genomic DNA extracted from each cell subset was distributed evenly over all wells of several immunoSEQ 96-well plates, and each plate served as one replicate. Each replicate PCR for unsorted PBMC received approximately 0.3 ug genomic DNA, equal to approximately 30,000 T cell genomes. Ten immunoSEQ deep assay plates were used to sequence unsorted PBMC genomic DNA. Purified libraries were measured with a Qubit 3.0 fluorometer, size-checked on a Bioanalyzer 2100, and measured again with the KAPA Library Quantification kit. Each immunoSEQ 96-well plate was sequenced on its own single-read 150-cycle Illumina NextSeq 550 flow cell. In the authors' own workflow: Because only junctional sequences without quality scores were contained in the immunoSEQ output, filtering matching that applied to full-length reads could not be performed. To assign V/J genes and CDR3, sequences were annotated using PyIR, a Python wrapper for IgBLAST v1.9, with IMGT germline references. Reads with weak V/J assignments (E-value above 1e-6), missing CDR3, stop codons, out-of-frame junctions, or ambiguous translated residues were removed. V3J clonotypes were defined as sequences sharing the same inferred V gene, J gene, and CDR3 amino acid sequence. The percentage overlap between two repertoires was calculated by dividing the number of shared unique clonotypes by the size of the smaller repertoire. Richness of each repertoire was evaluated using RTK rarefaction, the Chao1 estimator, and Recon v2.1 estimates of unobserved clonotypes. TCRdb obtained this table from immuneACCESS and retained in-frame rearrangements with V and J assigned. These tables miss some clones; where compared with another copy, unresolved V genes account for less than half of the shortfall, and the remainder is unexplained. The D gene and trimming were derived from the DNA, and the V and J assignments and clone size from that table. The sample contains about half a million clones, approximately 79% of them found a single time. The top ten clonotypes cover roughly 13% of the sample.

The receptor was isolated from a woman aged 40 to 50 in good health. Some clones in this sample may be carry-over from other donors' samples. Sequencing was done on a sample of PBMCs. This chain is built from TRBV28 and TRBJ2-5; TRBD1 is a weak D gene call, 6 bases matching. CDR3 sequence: CASSPRDMKLQETQYF. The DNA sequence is TGTGCCAGCAGCCCCCGGGACATGAAGTTGCAAGAGACCCAGTACTTC. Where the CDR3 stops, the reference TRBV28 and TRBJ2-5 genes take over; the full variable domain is DVKVTQSSRYLVKRTGEKVFLECVQDMDHENMFWYRQDPGLGLRLIYFSYDVKMKEKGDIPEGYSVSREKKERFSLILESASTNQTSMYLCASSPRDMKLQETQYFGPGTRLLVL.